This T cell receptor (beta chain) derives from a study of blood T cell repertoires in COVID-19. Whole-study context: There were acute and convalescent COVID-19 samples, and they came from the United States, Italy and Spain. Nucleic acid was either cDNA or gDNA, and it came from T cells, B-cell-depleted T cells, or PBMCs.

The table came from immunoSEQ multiplex PCR; TCRdb's copy has only in-frame clones and leaves some out. The sample contains fewer than 85,000 clones, around 85% of which appear only once. With 4 bases clipped from V and 9 bases from J, the junction kept 8 bases outside the gene matches. CDR1 is SGHRS and CDR2 is YFSETQ in the germline V gene. The CDR3 length is 16 residues. The V and J genes are TRBV5-1 and TRBJ1-6, with TRBD1 matching 12 bases. This clonotype was sampled from a man older than 75 with acute or convalescent COVID-19. Sequencing was carried out using peripheral blood. CDR3 residues: CASSVNRDRGLSPLHF. CDR3 sequence (DNA): TGCGCCAGCAGCGTAAACCGGGACAGGGGGCTTTCACCCCTCCACTTT.